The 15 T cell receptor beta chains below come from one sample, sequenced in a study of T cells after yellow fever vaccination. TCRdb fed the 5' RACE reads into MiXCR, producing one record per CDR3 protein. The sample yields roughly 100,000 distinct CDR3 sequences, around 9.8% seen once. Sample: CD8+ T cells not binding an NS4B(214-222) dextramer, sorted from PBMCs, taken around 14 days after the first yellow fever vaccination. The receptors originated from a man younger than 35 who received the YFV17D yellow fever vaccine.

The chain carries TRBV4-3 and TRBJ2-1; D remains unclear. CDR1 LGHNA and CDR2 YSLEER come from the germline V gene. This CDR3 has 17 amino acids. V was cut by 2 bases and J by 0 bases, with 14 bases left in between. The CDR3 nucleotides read TGCGCCAGCAGCCAAACCCCTCTGGCAAGCTCCTACAATGAGCAGTTCTTC. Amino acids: CASSQTPLASSYNEQFF.

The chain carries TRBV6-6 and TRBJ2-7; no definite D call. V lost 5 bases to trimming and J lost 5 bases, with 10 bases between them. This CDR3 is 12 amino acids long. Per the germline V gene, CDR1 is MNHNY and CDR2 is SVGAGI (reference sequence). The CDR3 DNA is TGTGCCAGCAGTCAGTGGGGAAACGAGCAGTACGTC. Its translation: CASSQWGNEQYV.

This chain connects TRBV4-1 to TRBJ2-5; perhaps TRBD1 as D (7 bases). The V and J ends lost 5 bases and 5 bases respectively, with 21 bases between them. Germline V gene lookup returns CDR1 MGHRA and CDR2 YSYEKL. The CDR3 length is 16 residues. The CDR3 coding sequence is TGCGCCAGCAGCAGATATAAAGGGGCAGGGGGGGAGACCCAGTACTTC. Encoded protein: CASSRYKGAGGETQYF.

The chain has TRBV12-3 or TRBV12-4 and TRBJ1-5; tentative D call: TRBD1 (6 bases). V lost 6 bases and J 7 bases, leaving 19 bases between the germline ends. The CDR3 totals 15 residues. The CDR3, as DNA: TGTGCCAGCAGCCCCACGAGGGGGGCTCGGCAGCCCCAGCATTTT. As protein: CASSPTRGARQPQHF.

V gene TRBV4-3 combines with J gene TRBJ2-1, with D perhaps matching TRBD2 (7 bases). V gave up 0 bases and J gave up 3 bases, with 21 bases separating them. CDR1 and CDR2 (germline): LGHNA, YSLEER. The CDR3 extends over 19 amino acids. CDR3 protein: CASSQELGGRGTNYNEQFF. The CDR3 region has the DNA TGCGCCAGCAGCCAAGAACTGGGGGGGCGGGGAACCAACTACAATGAGCAGTTCTTC.

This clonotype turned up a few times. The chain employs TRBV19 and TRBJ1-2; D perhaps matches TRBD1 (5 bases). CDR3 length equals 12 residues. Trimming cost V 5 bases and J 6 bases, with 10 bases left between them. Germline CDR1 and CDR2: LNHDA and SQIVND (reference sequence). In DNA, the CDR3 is TGTGCCAGTAGTCGACAGTCCGATGGCTACACCTTC. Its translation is CASSRQSDGYTF.

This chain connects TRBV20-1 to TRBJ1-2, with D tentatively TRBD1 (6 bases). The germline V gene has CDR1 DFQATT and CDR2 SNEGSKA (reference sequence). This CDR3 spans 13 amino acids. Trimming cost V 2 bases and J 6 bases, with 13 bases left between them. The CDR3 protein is CSARPGVTNGYTF. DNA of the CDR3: TGCAGTGCTAGACCAGGGGTGACGAATGGCTACACCTTC.

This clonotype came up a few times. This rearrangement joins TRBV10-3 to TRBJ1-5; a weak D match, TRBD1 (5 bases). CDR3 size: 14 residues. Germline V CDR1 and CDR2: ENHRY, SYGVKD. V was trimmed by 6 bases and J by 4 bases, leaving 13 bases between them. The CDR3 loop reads CAISPDSFNQPQHF. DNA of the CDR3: TGTGCCATCAGCCCTGACAGTTTTAATCAGCCCCAGCATTTT.

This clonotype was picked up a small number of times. Here the CDR3 DNA reads TGCAGTGCTAGAGACCCCGCGACTAGCACTACCTACAATGAGCAGTTCTTC. Its protein product is CSARDPATSTTYNEQFF. The V and J genes are TRBV20-1 and TRBJ2-1, with TRBD2 matching 7 bases. CDR1 is DFQATT and CDR2 is SNEGSKA in the germline V gene (reference sequence). This CDR3 has 17 amino acids. V shed 0 bases, J shed 2 bases, and the junction held 10 bases outside the gene matches.

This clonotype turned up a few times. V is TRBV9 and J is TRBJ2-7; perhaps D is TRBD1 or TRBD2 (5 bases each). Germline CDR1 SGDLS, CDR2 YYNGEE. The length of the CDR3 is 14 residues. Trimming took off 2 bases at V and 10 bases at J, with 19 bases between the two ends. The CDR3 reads CASSVRGGVTDQYF. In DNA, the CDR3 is TGTGCCAGCAGCGTCCGGGGCGGAGTAACCGATCAGTACTTC.

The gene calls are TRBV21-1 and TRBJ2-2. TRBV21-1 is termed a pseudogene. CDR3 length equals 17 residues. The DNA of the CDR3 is TGTGCCAGCAGCTCCCTAGTGGTTACCGCGAACACCGGGGAGCTGTTTTTT. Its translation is CASSSLVVTANTGELFF.

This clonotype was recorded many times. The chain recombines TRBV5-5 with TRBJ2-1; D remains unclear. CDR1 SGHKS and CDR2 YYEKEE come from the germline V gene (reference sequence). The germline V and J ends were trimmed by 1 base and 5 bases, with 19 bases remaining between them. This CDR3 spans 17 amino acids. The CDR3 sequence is CASSLSRSLRPDNEQFF. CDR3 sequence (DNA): TGTGCCAGCAGCTTGTCCCGGAGCCTTCGACCCGACAATGAGCAGTTCTTC.

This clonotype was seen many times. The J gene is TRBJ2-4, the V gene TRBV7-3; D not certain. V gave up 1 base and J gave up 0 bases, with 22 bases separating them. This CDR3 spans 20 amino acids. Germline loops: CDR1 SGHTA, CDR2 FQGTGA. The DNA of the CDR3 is TGTGCCAGCAGCTTAATGAGGCCATCTCTATCCCATTTAGCCAAAAACATTCAGTACTTC. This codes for CASSLMRPSLSHLAKNIQYF.

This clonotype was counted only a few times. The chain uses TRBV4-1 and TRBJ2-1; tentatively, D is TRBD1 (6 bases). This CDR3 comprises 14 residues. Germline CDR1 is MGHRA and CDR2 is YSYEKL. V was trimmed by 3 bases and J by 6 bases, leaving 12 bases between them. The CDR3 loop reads CASSHSGTTNEQFF. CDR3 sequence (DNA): TGCGCCAGCAGCCATTCCGGGACAACCAATGAGCAGTTCTTC.

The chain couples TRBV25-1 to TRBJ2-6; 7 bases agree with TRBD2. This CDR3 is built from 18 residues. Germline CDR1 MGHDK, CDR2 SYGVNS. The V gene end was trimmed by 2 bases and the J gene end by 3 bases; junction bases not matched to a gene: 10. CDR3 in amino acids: CASSEPAGPWGGANVLTF. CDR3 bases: TGTGCCAGCAGTGAACCAGCGGGGCCTTGGGGTGGGGCCAACGTCCTGACTTTC. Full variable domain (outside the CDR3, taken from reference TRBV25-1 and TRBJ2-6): EADIYQTPRYLVIGTGKKITLECSQTMGHDKMYWYQQDPGMELHLIHYSYGVNSTEKGDLSSESTVSRIRTEHFPLTLESARPSHTSQYLCASSEPAGPWGGANVLTFGAGSRLTVL.